The next 20 T cell receptor beta chains were all read from a single sample in a study of T cells in localized non-small cell lung cancer. TCRdb's table, derived via immunoSEQ multiplex PCR, lists solely in-frame clones and lacks some. The sample has 25,000 to 35,000 clones; 91% are singletons. This material consisted of PBMCs, taken before any cancer treatment. These receptors originate from a man between 40 and 69 years old with stage II lung adenocarcinoma.

Worth noting for this clone: One end of the junction varies from germline; a read error may be responsible. This chain joins TRBV6-1 and TRBJ1-1; tentative D call: TRBD1 (5 bases). CDR1 is MNHNS and CDR2 is SASEGT in the germline V gene. CDR3 length: 10 amino acids. CDR3 protein: CASSGTQAKF. DNA of the CDR3: TGTGCCAGCAGCGGGACGCAGGCCAAATTT.

The chain is built from TRBV25-1 and TRBJ2-1; no clear D gene. The CDR3 runs to 13 residues. Trimming stripped 2 bases from V and 9 bases from J, with 11 bases between. CDR1 is MGHDK and CDR2 is SYGVNS in the germline V gene. The CDR3 here is CASSEVVWGEQFF. The CDR3 DNA follows: TGTGCCAGCAGTGAAGTGGTTTGGGGTGAGCAGTTCTTC.

This clone has only one observation. The gene calls are TRBV18 and TRBJ2-1, with TRBD2 matching over 11 bases. CDR3 length equals 15 residues. V shed 4 bases and J 6 bases; nucleotides not matched to a gene: 5. Germline assignment: CDR1 KGHSH and CDR2 LQKENI. Written as DNA, the CDR3 is TGTGCCAGCTCACTGGCCGGGACTAGCGGCAATGAGCAGTTCTTC. It encodes CASSLAGTSGNEQFF. The whole variable domain, filled in from reference TRBV18 and TRBJ2-1, reads NAGVMQNPRHLVRRRGQEARLRCSPMKGHSHVYWYRQLPEEGLKFMVYLQKENIIDESGMPKERFSAEFPKEGPSILRIQQVVRGDSAAYFCASSLAGTSGNEQFFGPGTRLTVL.

This chain connects TRBV9 to TRBJ2-6; the D gene is possibly TRBD1 (6 bases). The V end lost 2 bases, the J end lost 0 bases, and 12 bases lay between the germline ends. The CDR3 is 17 residues long. CDR1 and CDR2 from the germline V gene are SGDLS and YYNGEE. The CDR3 loop reads CASSVYREPSGANVLTF. As DNA, the CDR3 is TGTGCCAGCAGCGTCTACAGGGAACCCTCTGGGGCCAACGTCCTGACTTTC. The variable domain in full, completed from reference TRBV9 and TRBJ2-6, reads DSGVTQTPKHLITATGQRVTLRCSPRSGDLSVYWYQQSLDQGLQFLIQYYNGEERAKGNILERFSAQQFPDLHSELNLSSLELGDSALYFCASSVYREPSGANVLTFGAGSRLTVL.

The V call is TRBV9, the J call TRBJ2-1, with D hard to call. The CDR3 runs to 14 residues. Germline V gives CDR1 SGDLS, CDR2 YYNGEE. Trimming shortened V by 0 bases and J by 9 bases, and 13 bases separated the two germline ends. The CDR3 region is CASSVVGSRSEQFF. CDR3 DNA: TGTGCCAGCAGCGTAGTTGGTAGCAGGAGTGAGCAGTTCTTC. Drawing the rest from reference TRBV9 and TRBJ2-1, the complete variable domain is DSGVTQTPKHLITATGQRVTLRCSPRSGDLSVYWYQQSLDQGLQFLIQYYNGEERAKGNILERFSAQQFPDLHSELNLSSLELGDSALYFCASSVVGSRSEQFFGPGTRLTVL.

The chain recombines TRBV7-2 with TRBJ2-1; the D gene is possibly TRBD2 (5 bases). V lost 3 bases, J lost 0 bases, and 9 bases lay in between. The CDR3 is 15 residues long. Germline V gene sequence: CDR1 SGHTA, CDR2 FQGNSA. CDR3 nucleotide sequence: TGTGCCAGCAGCTTGGTAGGGAGCTCCTACAATGAGCAGTTCTTC. It encodes CASSLVGSSYNEQFF. The full variable domain, completed using reference TRBV7-2 and TRBJ2-1, is GAGVSQSPSNKVTEKGKDVELRCDPISGHTALYWYRQSLGQGLEFLIYFQGNSAPDKSGLPSDRFSAERTGGSVSTLTIQRTQQEDSAVYLCASSLVGSSYNEQFFGPGTRLTVL.

This chain uses TRBV27 with TRBJ2-3; a possible D gene is TRBD2 (5 bases). V lost 2 bases and J lost 5, with 14 bases in between. CDR1 and CDR2 from the germline V gene are MNHEY and SMNVEV (reference sequence). This CDR3 is 15 amino acids long. The CDR3 DNA follows: TGTGCCAGCAGTTTACTTGATTCGAGGGTAGATACGCAGTATTTT. It translates to CASSLLDSRVDTQYF.

The rearrangement joins TRBV6-5 to TRBJ1-1, with D maybe TRBD1 (6 bases). Trimming cost V 5 bases and J 0 bases, with 13 bases left between them. This CDR3 has 15 residues. Germline CDR1 and CDR2: MNHEY and SVGAGI. CDR3 amino acids: CASSPRGGLNTEAFF. The CDR3 region has the DNA TGTGCCAGCAGTCCTCGAGGGGGGCTGAACACTGAAGCTTTCTTT.

This sequence joins TRBV11-1 and TRBJ1-1; D is perhaps TRBD1 (6 bases). Germline CDR1 SGHAT, CDR2 FQDESV (reference sequence). CDR3 size: 13 residues. V was shortened by 2 bases and J by 5 bases, with 9 bases between the two germline ends. The CDR3 region has the DNA TGTGCCAGCAGCTTATACAGGGAAACTGAAGCTTTCTTT. It specifies CASSLYRETEAFF. Full variable domain (remainder filled in from reference TRBV11-1 and TRBJ1-1): EAEVAQSPRYKITEKSQAVAFWCDPISGHATLYWYRQILGQGPELLVQFQDESVVDDSQLPKDRFSAERLKGVDSTLKIQPAELGDSAMYLCASSLYRETEAFFGQGTRLTVV.

This chain connects TRBV5-1 to TRBJ1-5, with TRBD1 as a possible D gene (6 bases). Per the germline V gene, CDR1 is SGHRS and CDR2 is YFSETQ. Trimming took off 1 base at V and 4 bases at J, with 12 bases between the two ends. CDR3 size: 15 residues. CDR3 residues: CASSLSAGENQPQHF. The CDR3 DNA sequence: TGCGCCAGCAGCTTGTCGGCAGGGGAAAATCAGCCCCAGCATTTT.

This sequence joins TRBV7-3 and TRBJ2-1; D is possibly TRBD1 (5 bases). The V gene's germline CDR1 is SGHTA and CDR2 FQGTGA. V was clipped by 8 bases and J by 7 bases, with 18 bases between them. The CDR3 runs to 14 residues. The CDR3 nucleotides read TGTGCCAGCGGGTCTAAGGTGGGGCGTAATGAGCAGTTCTTC. It yields the protein CASGSKVGRNEQFF. The full variable domain, completed using reference TRBV7-3 and TRBJ2-1, is GAGVSQTPSNKVTEKGKYVELRCDPISGHTALYWYRQSLGQGPEFLIYFQGTGAADDSGLPNDRFFAVRPEGSVSTLKIQRTERGDSAVYLCASGSKVGRNEQFFGPGTRLTVL.

The chain links TRBV11-2 to TRBJ2-2; the match to TRBD2 covers 8 bases. The CDR3 runs to 16 residues. Germline assignment: CDR1 SGHAT and CDR2 FQNNGV. Trimming cost V 1 base and J 5 bases; bases outside gene matches: 6. The CDR3 protein is CASSLGAGVGTGELFF. The CDR3 region has the DNA TGTGCCAGCAGCTTAGGAGCGGGAGTGGGGACCGGGGAGCTGTTTTTT.

This chain joins TRBV27 and TRBJ1-1, with TRBD1 matching 7 bases. Trimming cost V 6 bases and J 5 bases; bases outside gene matches: 6. The CDR3 is 13 amino acids. Germline values: CDR1 MNHEY, CDR2 SMNVEV (reference sequence). The CDR3 protein is CASRRTGGTEAFF. The CDR3 nucleotides are TGTGCCAGCAGGAGGACAGGCGGGACTGAAGCTTTCTTT.

The J gene is TRBJ2-2, the V gene TRBV9; 7 bases align to TRBD1. Germline CDR1 is SGDLS and CDR2 is YYNGEE. The length of the CDR3 is 15 residues. The V gene end was trimmed by 5 bases and the J gene end by 0 bases; junction bases not matched to a gene: 4. CDR3 bases: TGTGCCAGCAGTAGACAGGGCACGAACACCGGGGAGCTGTTTTTT. Translated, it gives CASSRQGTNTGELFF.

CDR3 DNA: TGTGCCAGTAGTAGAGGGGACAGTACTAATGAAAAACTGTTTTTT. Its translation is CASSRGDSTNEKLFF. The rearrangement joins TRBV19 to TRBJ1-4; 7 nucleotides match TRBD1. The CDR3 covers 15 residues. Unmatched junction bases numbered 4, after V lost 4 bases and J lost 2 bases. CDR1 and CDR2 (germline): LNHDA, SQIVND (reference sequence).

The chain has TRBV7-3 and TRBJ1-3; 8 bases line up with TRBD1. Germline loops: CDR1 SGHTA, CDR2 FQGTGA. The CDR3 covers 14 residues. The V and J ends lost 5 bases and 9 bases, in that order; junction bases with no gene match: 9. The CDR3 sequence: CASSPEDRAPTIYF. Written as DNA, the CDR3 is TGTGCCAGCAGCCCCGAGGACAGGGCTCCCACCATATATTTT.

A note on this clone: The junction does not match germline at one end; this may be a read error. V gene TRBV30 combines with J gene TRBJ2-2; 7 bases fit TRBD2. The CDR3 contains 16 residues. The germline V gene encodes CDR1 GTSNPN and CDR2 SVGIG (reference sequence). The CDR3 is CARSGMSGANTGELFF. The CDR3, as DNA: TGTGCCCGGAGTGGTATGAGCGGGGCGAACACCGGGGAGCTGTTTTTT.

This clone was seen just once. The sample holds other DNA sequences that translate to the same CDR3. The chain uses TRBV4-3 and TRBJ2-7; D is perhaps TRBD1 or TRBD2 (5 bases each). The CDR3 runs to 16 residues. CDR1 LGHNA and CDR2 YSLEER come from the germline V gene. V dropped 5 bases and J dropped 5 bases, with 22 bases sitting between them. DNA of the CDR3: TGCGCCAGCAGCAGTCATCCGGGGCAGGCAAGGGACGAGCAGTACTTC. It encodes CASSSHPGQARDEQYF.

The chain employs TRBV2 and TRBJ1-1; D is possibly TRBD1 (6 bases). The CDR3 contains 14 residues. Trimming took 6 bases from V and 3 from J, leaving 14 bases between them. Germline values: CDR1 SNHLY, CDR2 FYNNEI. The CDR3 DNA sequence: TGTGCCAGCAGCCCGAAAGGGGGAGACACTGAAGCTTTCTTT. Translating it yields CASSPKGGDTEAFF.

This clone was seen just once. The chain is built from TRBV6-6 and TRBJ1-3, with 7 bases fitting TRBD1. V gave up 8 bases and J gave up 2 bases; unmatched junction bases: 6. Per the germline V gene, CDR1 is MNHNY and CDR2 is SVGAGI (reference sequence). CDR3 length: 14 residues. The CDR3, as DNA: TGTGCCAGCGCCAAGACAGGGACTGGAAACACCATATATTTT. It specifies CASAKTGTGNTIYF.